The source of this T cell receptor beta chain is a study of early T cells in non-severe SARS-CoV-2 infection (dated by TCRdb to 2020 to 2023). For context, the study as a whole: Bulk RNA from unsorted whole blood was used for TCR sequencing, so alpha and beta chains could not be paired.

General findings and caveats noted by the study authors: VDJdb matching was skewed toward anti-spike CD8 responses, so virus-specific expansions were likely underestimated and private and CD4 specificities were missed.

This was a case-control study nested in a cohort of healthcare workers in London, UK, who had nasopharyngeal swab PCR tests and blood samples taken every week. Healthcare workers were recruited between 23 and 31 March 2020, during the week of the UK lockdown, and were followed weekly for up to about 15 weeks. Libraries were constructed by 5' RACE. Instrument on record: NextSeq 500. To correct for sequencing error and PCR bias, the TCR library protocol tagged individual cDNA molecules with unique molecular identifiers. Both TCR alpha and beta chains were sequenced, and tight co-correlation was observed between alpha and beta sequence abundances in each sample. Per the source publication's procedure: V gene, J gene and CDR3 annotation of TCR sequences was performed with Decombinator V4. TCRs were defined as expanded if a significant change between any two time points was detected under a Poisson model with p below 0.0001. TCR abundances were normalised to the total number of TCRs sequenced in each sample and reported as counts per million. A search of VDJdb, accessed on 1 November 2021, was run for TCRs annotated to CMV, EBV and SARS-CoV-2, with TCRs annotated for multiple antigens excluded. The raw public data were reprocessed by TCRdb itself: fastp quality trimming at Q25, MiXCR clonotype calling, in-frame beta chains only. Duplicate CDR3 protein sequences are folded into a single record with the most common DNA and genes. The V and J calls were not made by the authors but by TCRdb's processing. Here the sample has tens of thousands of distinct CDR3 sequences; around 12% occur a single time. The ten top clones hold over 3% of the sample.

Worth noting for this clonotype: Its antigen target is currently unknown. No per-base quality is available; no much larger clone lies one base away.

The receptor was isolated from an adult who was a healthcare worker with PCR-confirmed SARS-CoV-2 infection or an uninfected control (not recorded which). The material sequenced was whole blood.

The DNA reads TGTGCCAGCAGTTTAAACAGGGGGAACTACGAGCAGTACTTC. Translated, this is CASSLNRGNYEQYF. The rearranged segments are TRBV28 and TRBJ2-7; a stretch of 8 junction bases matches TRBD1. Sequences MDHEN (CDR1) and SYDVKM (CDR2) are obtained from the germline V gene. Ends trimmed: V by 2 bases, J by 3 bases; bases unmatched to a gene: 3. The CDR3 contains 14 residues, cysteine and phenylalanine counted. Left in the record is the CDR3 DNA by itself, 42 bases read in frame from the first base.